Shown below are 7 T cell receptor beta chains from a single sample sequenced in a study of blood T cell repertoires in COVID-19. The repertoire was sequenced with immunoSEQ multiplex PCR; TCRdb's copy has only in-frame clones and lacks some. Of a few hundred thousand clones listed, 70% to 90% were seen once; the top ten hold under 3%. What was sequenced was peripheral blood. The source of these receptors is a human donor in a cohort sampled during active COVID-19.

The chain has TRBV6-6 and TRBJ1-4; TRBD1 matches 7 bases. The V gene end was trimmed by 7 bases and the J gene end by 8 bases; junction bases not matched to a gene: 10. The CDR3 spans 14 residues. CDR1 is MNHNY and CDR2 is SVGAGI in the germline V gene (reference sequence). The CDR3 DNA reads TGTGCCAGCAACAGACAGGGAAGGTACGAAAAACTGTTTTTT. Translating gives CASNRQGRYEKLFF.

This chain links TRBV4-1 with TRBJ2-1; 7 bases map to TRBD1. V trimming: 4 bases; J trimming: 7 bases; junction bases outside the gene matches: 7. Germline values: CDR1 MGHRA, CDR2 YSYEKL. This CDR3 has 14 amino acids. The CDR3 nucleotides are TGCGCCAGCAGCCGCGCTGCAGGGGGAAATGAGCAGTTCTTC. This codes for CASSRAAGGNEQFF.

This clone has only one observation. V and J are TRBV28 and TRBJ2-1, with 8 bases lining up with TRBD2. CDR3 length: 16 amino acids. The germline CDR1 and CDR2 sequences are MDHEN and SYDVKM. With V trimmed by 8 bases and J by 4 bases, 13 bases remained unmatched. In DNA form, the CDR3 reads TGTGCCAGCGAAGGATACATAGCGGGACAATACAATGAGCAGTTCTTC. This encodes CASEGYIAGQYNEQFF.

This clone was seen a few times. This chain uses TRBV6-1 with TRBJ2-1; perhaps TRBD2 as D (5 bases). This CDR3 spans 15 amino acids. CDR1 and CDR2 (germline): MNHNS, SASEGT. V dropped 6 bases and J dropped 2 bases, with 14 bases sitting between them. The CDR3 reads CASRRREATYNEQFF. The CDR3 DNA sequence: TGTGCCAGCAGGCGCCGGGAAGCGACCTACAATGAGCAGTTCTTC.

Only one count was recorded for this clone. The V call is TRBV6-5, the J call TRBJ2-3; weak D call: TRBD1 (5 bases). V lost 9 bases, J lost 0 bases, and 7 bases lay in between. Germline V gene sequence: CDR1 MNHEY, CDR2 SVGAGI. This CDR3 region has 12 residues. CDR3 coding DNA: TGTGCCAGGGGGCTAAGCACAGATACGCAGTATTTT. As protein: CARGLSTDTQYF.

This CDR3 reads CASQGPSLSYEQYF. CDR3 bases: TGTGCCAGCCAGGGTCCCAGCTTATCCTACGAGCAGTACTTC. The chain has TRBV28 and TRBJ2-7; possibly TRBD1 for D (5 bases). The germline CDR1 and CDR2 sequences are MDHEN and SYDVKM. This CDR3 has 14 residues. Trimming took 8 bases from V and 1 from J, leaving 15 bases between them.

This chain uses TRBV27 with TRBJ1-5, with TRBD1 identical over 7 bases. The V and J ends lost 8 bases and 2 bases, in that order; junction bases with no gene match: 9. Germline V gives CDR1 MNHEY, CDR2 SMNVEV (reference sequence). The CDR3 covers 15 residues. The CDR3 sequence is CASGVQGNRNQPQHF. DNA for the CDR3: TGTGCCAGCGGAGTACAGGGGAATCGCAATCAGCCCCAGCATTTT.